This is a list of T cell receptor beta chains from one sample in a study of blood T cells in healthy people across ages. Via MiXCR, TCRdb re-called the 5' RACE reads, giving one row per CDR3 protein. Of more than 1 million distinct CDR3 sequences in the sample, around 43% are singletons; the top ten hold under 20%. Sample: blood. These receptors were collected from an older woman in good health. Both conserved end residues are part of each CDR3. D genes are given only for firm matches. Only part of the rows carry a size: once, few, many, or a class if the clone is expanded.

D: -
V: TRBV5-1
size: -
J: TRBJ2-7
DNA: TGCGCCAGCAGCTTGGCAACCACAACCCAGGATGAGCAGTACTTC
CDR3: CASSLATTTQDEQYF

D: TRBD1
V: TRBV20-1
size: -
J: TRBJ2-5
DNA: TGCAGTGCTGTCCGGACAGGGATGGAGACCCAGTACTTC
CDR3: CSAVRTGMETQYF

D: -
V: TRBV14
size: -
J: TRBJ1-4
DNA: TGTGCCAGCAGCCAAGATGGTGCGGCGGCCAGGACAAATGAAAAACTGTTTTTT
CDR3: CASSQDGAAARTNEKLFF

D: TRBD2
V: TRBV14
size: -
J: TRBJ2-7
DNA: TGTGCCAGCAGCCAAGAGACTAGCGGGCCCCCCTACGAGCAGTACTTC
CDR3: CASSQETSGPPYEQYF

D: TRBD2
V: TRBV7-6
size: -
J: TRBJ2-5
DNA: TGTGCCAGCAGTGGGAGGGCCGAGACCCAGTACTTC
CDR3: CASSGRAETQYF

D: -
V: TRBV28
size: -
J: TRBJ2-7
DNA: TGTGCCAGCCTTAGCGCCTCCTACGAGCAGTACTTC
CDR3: CASLSASYEQYF

D: -
V: TRBV10-3
size: -
J: TRBJ2-1
DNA: TGTGCCATCCGGGGGGCCTCCTACAATGAGCAGTTCTTC
CDR3: CAIRGASYNEQFF

D: TRBD1
V: TRBV24-1
size: -
J: TRBJ2-1
DNA: TGTGCCACCAGTGACCCGAGGATGGACAGGGGCAATGAGCAGTTCTTC
CDR3: CATSDPRMDRGNEQFF

D: -
V: TRBV12-3/TRBV12-4
size: -
J: TRBJ2-7
DNA: TGTGCCAGCAGTTTAGGAATGGGGGGCGAGCAGTACTTC
CDR3: CASSLGMGGEQYF

D: -
V: TRBV5-1
size: many
J: TRBJ2-5
DNA: TGCGCCAGCAGCTTAGAATCCGGGGCACCGCCCGAGACCCAGTACTTC
CDR3: CASSLESGAPPETQYF

D: -
V: TRBV29-1
size: -
J: TRBJ1-1
DNA: TGCAGCGTTGAAGGAGGAAGTGAAGCTTTCTTT
CDR3: CSVEGGSEAFF

D: -
V: TRBV5-1
size: -
J: TRBJ2-1
DNA: TGCGCCAGCAGCCCCAGGGGAAACAATGAGCAGTTCTTC
CDR3: CASSPRGNNEQFF

D: TRBD1
V: TRBV7-2
size: -
J: TRBJ1-2
DNA: TGTGCCAGCAACCTATCAGGGGGCACAGACTATGGCTACACCTTC
CDR3: CASNLSGGTDYGYTF

D: -
V: TRBV29-1
size: -
J: TRBJ2-7
DNA: TGCAGCGTTGGAGACCCTGGGGGCGAGCAGTACTTC
CDR3: CSVGDPGGEQYF

D: TRBD1
V: TRBV20-1
size: -
J: TRBJ1-1
DNA: TGCAGTGCTAGAGATATAGGGACAGCGACGCACACTGAAGCTTTCTTT
CDR3: CSARDIGTATHTEAFF

D: TRBD2
V: TRBV9
size: few
J: TRBJ2-1
DNA: TGTGCCAGCAGCGAGGAGCCGGGACTAGGCAATGAGCAGTTCTTC
CDR3: CASSEEPGLGNEQFF

D: TRBD2
V: TRBV6-6
size: -
J: TRBJ2-7
DNA: TGTGCCAGCAGTTACCGTTCAGGCCGGCGGGAGGCATTCGGCTACGAGCAGTACTTC
CDR3: CASSYRSGRREAFGYEQYF

D: TRBD1
V: TRBV20-1
size: -
J: TRBJ1-2
DNA: TGCAGTGCTACGGACACCGGGACAGGGGGCCCAGGCTACACCTTC
CDR3: CSATDTGTGGPGYTF

D: -
V: TRBV20-1
size: many
J: TRBJ2-5
DNA: TGCAGTGCTAGAGATCAACTTACCCAGTACTTC
CDR3: CSARDQLTQYF

D: TRBD2
V: TRBV5-5
size: few
J: TRBJ2-5
DNA: TGTGCCAGCAGCTTTTCTGGTAGCGGGAGTCAAGAGACCCAGTACTTC
CDR3: CASSFSGSGSQETQYF

D: TRBD2
V: TRBV20-1
size: -
J: TRBJ2-3
DNA: TGCAGTGCTAACTCCGGGACTAGCGGGAGTGCAGATACGCAGTATTTT
CDR3: CSANSGTSGSADTQYF

D: -
V: TRBV20-1
size: -
J: TRBJ2-3
DNA: TGCAGTGCGGGCCAAGGAGGGCCAGATACGCAGTATTTT
CDR3: CSAGQGGPDTQYF

D: TRBD2
V: TRBV10-2
size: -
J: TRBJ2-1
DNA: TGCGCCAGCAGGACTAGCGGGCTTAGTAGCTCCTACAATGAGCAGTTCTTC
CDR3: CASRTSGLSSSYNEQFF

D: -
V: TRBV5-1
size: -
J: TRBJ2-7
DNA: TGCGCCACACAACGCGAGGGTGTTAACGAGCAGTACTTC
CDR3: CATQREGVNEQYF

D: -
V: TRBV25-1
size: -
J: TRBJ2-3
DNA: TGTGCCAGCAGTCTCTGGCGAGAGGGCCAGGTGGTGGCAGATACGCAGTATTTT
CDR3: CASSLWREGQVVADTQYF

D: -
V: TRBV29-1
size: -
J: TRBJ2-7
DNA: TGCAGCGTTGATTCGGGGGTTAAGTCCTACAATGAGCAGTACTTC
CDR3: CSVDSGVKSYNEQYF

D: -
V: TRBV29-1
size: -
J: TRBJ1-1
DNA: TGCAGCGTTGACAGTCTCGTCATTGGAGCTTTCTTT
CDR3: CSVDSLVIGAFF

D: TRBD2
V: TRBV2
size: -
J: TRBJ2-7
DNA: TGTGCCAGCAGTGAAGGGCTAGCGGGAGATGTTTACGAGCAGTACTTC
CDR3: CASSEGLAGDVYEQYF

D: -
V: TRBV6-1
size: few
J: TRBJ2-1
DNA: TGTGCCAGCAGTGACCGTCAACGTCCCGGGAGCTCCTACAATGAGCAGTTCTTC
CDR3: CASSDRQRPGSSYNEQFF

D: -
V: TRBV20-1
size: few
J: TRBJ2-3
DNA: TGCAGTGCTAGAGGGACCCTCGGAACAGATACGCAGTATTTT
CDR3: CSARGTLGTDTQYF

D: TRBD2
V: TRBV28
size: -
J: TRBJ2-1
DNA: TGTGCCAGCAGTTCACCCCGGTCTAGCGGGTTTGAGCAGTTCTTC
CDR3: CASSSPRSSGFEQFF

D: -
V: TRBV4-1
size: many
J: TRBJ2-1
DNA: TGCGCCAGCAGCCGGGGGGCCTCCAATGAGCAGTTCTTC
CDR3: CASSRGASNEQFF

D: TRBD2
V: TRBV27
size: -
J: TRBJ2-1
DNA: TGTGCCAGCCGACTCACTAGCGGATCCTACAATGAGCAGTTCTTC
CDR3: CASRLTSGSYNEQFF

D: -
V: TRBV5-1
size: few
J: TRBJ2-1
DNA: TGCGCCAGCAGCCCTGGAGAGGGGACACATTCCTACAATGAGCAGTTCTTC
CDR3: CASSPGEGTHSYNEQFF

D: -
V: TRBV11-2
size: once
J: TRBJ2-2
DNA: TGTGCCAGCAGCTCCTCTTACAGGGTTCCCGGGGAGCTGTTTTTT
CDR3: CASSSSYRVPGELFF

D: -
V: TRBV10-3
size: -
J: TRBJ2-7
DNA: TGTGCCACAGGGGAGGGAGTAGGGCCTTACGAGCAGTACTTC
CDR3: CATGEGVGPYEQYF

D: TRBD2
V: TRBV11-2
size: -
J: TRBJ2-7
DNA: TGTGCCAGCAGCTTGAGCGGGACCCTCGAGCAGTACTTC
CDR3: CASSLSGTLEQYF

D: -
V: TRBV15
size: few
J: TRBJ1-6
DNA: TGTGCCACCAGCAGAGATCTTATGAGCTCCTATAATTCACCCCTCCACTTT
CDR3: CATSRDLMSSYNSPLHF

D: -
V: TRBV7-7
size: few
J: TRBJ2-5
DNA: TGTGCCAGCAGCTTAGTTCCGGACCCCGCTGCGGAGACCCAGTACTTC
CDR3: CASSLVPDPAAETQYF

D: TRBD2
V: TRBV9
size: few
J: TRBJ2-2
DNA: TGTGCCAGCAGCCTTGACGGGACTAGCGACAGAGAGTCGGACACCGGGGAGCTGTTTTTT
CDR3: CASSLDGTSDRESDTGELFF

D: -
V: TRBV6-1
size: once
J: TRBJ1-2
DNA: TGTGCCAGCAAGCCAACAACTGGCTACACCTTC
CDR3: CASKPTTGYTF

D: TRBD2
V: TRBV7-2
size: -
J: TRBJ2-3
DNA: TGTGCCAGCAGCCCACAAGGGACTAGCGGCACAGATACGCAGTATTTT
CDR3: CASSPQGTSGTDTQYF

D: -
V: TRBV5-1
size: -
J: TRBJ2-7
DNA: TGCGCCAGCAGCTTGGACGCGGGGCCCTCGCGGGCGAGCTCCTACGAGCAGTACTTC
CDR3: CASSLDAGPSRASSYEQYF

D: -
V: TRBV5-6
size: -
J: TRBJ2-5
DNA: TGTGCCAGCAGCCAAGGGACTTGGGGAGAGACCCAGTACTTC
CDR3: CASSQGTWGETQYF

D: -
V: TRBV5-1
size: -
J: TRBJ2-3
DNA: TGCGCCAGCAGCTCCGAAGGAGATACGCAGTATTTT
CDR3: CASSSEGDTQYF

D: -
V: TRBV29-1
size: -
J: TRBJ2-2
DNA: TGCAGCGTTGGAGGAGAAACTGACACCGGGGAGCTGTTTTTT
CDR3: CSVGGETDTGELFF

D: TRBD1
V: TRBV7-9
size: -
J: TRBJ2-3
DNA: TGTGCCAGCAGCTACCGGAGGGGACAGGGGATACATGTCGCAGATACGCAGTATTTT
CDR3: CASSYRRGQGIHVADTQYF

D: -
V: TRBV25-1
size: -
J: TRBJ2-1
DNA: TGTGCCAGCAGTGGAAGACTCAGAGTTTACAATGAGCAGTTCTTC
CDR3: CASSGRLRVYNEQFF

D: -
V: TRBV6-6
size: -
J: TRBJ2-5
DNA: TGTGCCAGCAGTTACTCGAGCAGACCCCAAGAGACCCAGTACTTC
CDR3: CASSYSSRPQETQYF

D: -
V: TRBV5-5
size: -
J: TRBJ2-7
DNA: TGTGCCAGCAGCGTGATCACCCTCTACGAGCAGTACTTC
CDR3: CASSVITLYEQYF

D: -
V: TRBV12-3/TRBV12-4
size: few
J: TRBJ1-2
DNA: TGTGCCAGCAGTTTAGAGACAGGAACCGCTAACCATGGCTACACCTTC
CDR3: CASSLETGTANHGYTF

D: -
V: TRBV7-2
size: -
J: TRBJ2-1
DNA: TGTGCCAGCAGCCCCGCCCGGCGGGCCTACAATGAGCAGTTCTTC
CDR3: CASSPARRAYNEQFF

D: TRBD2
V: TRBV2
size: -
J: TRBJ2-2
DNA: TGTGCCAGCAGTGTGGGACTAGCGGGAGTTGGGGGGACCGGGGAGCTGTTTTTT
CDR3: CASSVGLAGVGGTGELFF

D: TRBD1
V: TRBV20-1
size: few
J: TRBJ2-7
DNA: TGCAGTGCTAGGCCCGGACAGGTTACAGAACGATCCTACGAGCAGTACTTC
CDR3: CSARPGQVTERSYEQYF